Following are 6 T cell receptor beta chains from one sample sequenced in a study of T cells in Graves' hyperthyroidism and ophthalmopathy. Researchers amplified the TCR beta CDR3 regions from RNA transcripts. With the HTBI primer set, the TCR CDR3 went through a first round of RT-PCR. TCRdb re-analysed the multiplex PCR reads in MiXCR, keeping a single row per CDR3 protein. The sample has fewer than 750,000 distinct CDR3 sequences; 14% are singletons. The sample consisted of blood. These TCRs come from a woman between 50 and 59 years old with Graves' ophthalmopathy.

This clonotype has only a few counts. The chain uses TRBV7-6 and TRBJ2-4; the match to TRBD1 covers 8 bases. The ends lost 1 base at V and 1 base at J; junction bases unmatched: 6. The CDR3 runs to 17 residues. Germline CDR1 reads SGHVS; CDR2 reads FNYEAQ. The chain's CDR3 is CASSLGVRGHAKNIQYF. Written as DNA, the CDR3 is TGTGCCAGCAGCTTAGGGGTCAGGGGGCATGCCAAAAACATTCAGTACTTC.

This clonotype occurred a few times. This chain uses TRBV4-3 with TRBJ1-1, with no clear D. Looked up from germline, CDR1 is LGHNA and CDR2 is YSLEER. V was cut by 0 bases and J by 2 bases, with 19 bases left in between. This CDR3 comprises 18 residues. The CDR3 nucleotides are TGCGCCAGCAGCCAAGATTTAGTAGGGAACTGGGGAAACACTGAAGCTTTCTTT. Amino acids: CASSQDLVGNWGNTEAFF.

In the case of this clonotype: A much larger clone is a single base away; this may be a read error. The V call is TRBV12-3 or TRBV12-4, the J call TRBJ2-1; no definite D call. CDR3 length equals 15 residues. V lost 8 bases, J lost 3 bases, and 17 bases lay in between. CDR3 DNA sequence: TGTGCCAGCGGTTCCACCGGCCTTATCTACAATGAGCAGTTCTTC. Translated, it gives CASGSTGLIYNEQFF.

The genes are TRBV19 and TRBJ2-1, with unresolved D. Between the trimmed V and J ends, which lost 0 bases and 2 bases, there was a span of 8 bases. Looked up from germline, CDR1 is LNHDA and CDR2 is SQIVND (reference sequence). The CDR3 has 15 amino acids. The CDR3 nucleotides are TGTGCCAGTAGTATAGATTCCGGAGCCTACAATGAGCAGTTCTTC. Its translation: CASSIDSGAYNEQFF.

This clonotype was counted only a few times. The gene calls are TRBV10-3 and TRBJ2-7; 9 bases line up with TRBD1. The CDR3 is 13 residues long. V trimming: 6 bases; J trimming: 7 bases; junction bases outside the gene matches: 7. Germline V CDR1 and CDR2: ENHRY, SYGVKD. The CDR3 region is CAISPRDRDEQYF. CDR3 in DNA: TGTGCCATCAGCCCCCGGGACAGGGATGAGCAGTACTTC.

The chain recombines TRBV4-2 with TRBJ2-1; 7 positions agree with TRBD2. Germline assignment: CDR1 LGHNA and CDR2 YNFKEQ. V lost 2 bases to trimming and J lost 0 bases; unmatched junction nucleotides: 4. CDR3 length equals 16 residues. The CDR3 here is CASSQRPSGSYNEQFF. DNA for the CDR3: TGTGCCAGCAGCCAACGGCCTAGCGGCTCCTACAATGAGCAGTTCTTC.